The subject of this entry is one T cell receptor (beta chain). Its antigen is not known. The data were taken from a study of T cells in Graves' hyperthyroidism and ophthalmopathy. Study-wide findings and caveats: Most clonotypes expanded in thyroid above 0.001 were likewise present in blood.

Exclusions: uncontrolled infection, other autoimmune disease, pregnancy, lactation. Clinical symptoms, serum thyroxine, TRAb, thyroid ultrasound and orbital computed tomography established diagnosis. Researchers took RNA transcripts and amplified the TCR beta CDR3 regions from them. The HTBI set primed first-round TCR CDR3 RT-PCR. TCRdb redid the calling of the multiplex PCR reads with MiXCR, one entry per CDR3 protein. The sample records about 500,000 distinct CDR3 sequences, about 46% being singletons. What was sequenced was peripheral blood or thyroid tissue (not recorded which). The origin of this receptor is an adult woman with Graves' disease, either hyperthyroidism or ophthalmopathy (not recorded which).

CDR3 residues: CAISESGGEAFF. Here the CDR3 DNA reads TGTGCCATCAGTGAGTCGGGCGGTGAAGCTTTCTTT. V gene TRBV10-3 combines with J gene TRBJ1-1; D not certain. In germline, CDR1 is ENHRY, CDR2 SYGVKD. V was cut by 0 bases and J by 7 bases, with 6 bases left in between. The length of the CDR3 is 12 residues.